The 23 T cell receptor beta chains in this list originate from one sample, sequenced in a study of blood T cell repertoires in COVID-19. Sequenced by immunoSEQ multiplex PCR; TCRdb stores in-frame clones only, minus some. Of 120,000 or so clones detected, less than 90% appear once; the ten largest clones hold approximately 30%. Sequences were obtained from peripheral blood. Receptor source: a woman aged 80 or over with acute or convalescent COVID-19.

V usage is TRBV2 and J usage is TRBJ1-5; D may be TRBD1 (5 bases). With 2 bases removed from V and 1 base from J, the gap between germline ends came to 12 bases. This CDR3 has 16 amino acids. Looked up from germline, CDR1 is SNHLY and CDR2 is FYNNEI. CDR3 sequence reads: CASSEWGKRSNQPQHF. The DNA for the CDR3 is TGTGCCAGCAGTGAATGGGGCAAAAGAAGCAATCAGCCCCAGCATTTT.

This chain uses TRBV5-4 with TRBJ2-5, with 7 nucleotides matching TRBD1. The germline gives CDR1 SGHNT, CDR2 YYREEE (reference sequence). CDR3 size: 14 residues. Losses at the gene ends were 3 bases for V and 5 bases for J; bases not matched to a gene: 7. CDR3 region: CASSSQGQGETQYF. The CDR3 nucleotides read TGTGCCAGCAGCTCACAGGGGCAGGGGGAGACCCAGTACTTC. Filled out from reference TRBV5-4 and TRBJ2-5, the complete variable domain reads ETGVTQSPTHLIKTRGQQVTLRCSSQSGHNTVSWYQQALGQGPQFIFQYYREEENGRGNFPPRFSGLQFPNYSSELNVNALELDDSALYLCASSSQGQGETQYFGPGTRLLVL.

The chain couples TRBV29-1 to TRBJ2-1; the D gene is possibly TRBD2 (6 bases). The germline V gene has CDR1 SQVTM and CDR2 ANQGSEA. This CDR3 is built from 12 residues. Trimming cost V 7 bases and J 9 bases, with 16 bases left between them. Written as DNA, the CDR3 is TGCAGCGGCGTCGGGGGTTCTGGTGAGCAGTTCTTC. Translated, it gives CSGVGGSGEQFF.

CDR3 nucleotide sequence: TGCGCCAGCAGCCGACGGGCGGGGACCAATGAGCAGTTCTTC. Translated, it gives CASSRRAGTNEQFF. The rearrangement uses TRBV5-1 and TRBJ2-1; D is perhaps TRBD2 (6 bases). V shed 4 bases and J shed 6 bases, with 14 bases lying between them. Germline loops: CDR1 SGHRS, CDR2 YFSETQ. The length of the CDR3 is 14 residues. Together with reference TRBV5-1 and TRBJ2-1, the CDR3 gives the full variable domain: KAGVTQTPRYLIKTRGQQVTLSCSPISGHRSVSWYQQTPGQGLQFLFEYFSETQRNKGNFPGRFSGRQFSNSRSEMNVSTLELGDSALYLCASSRRAGTNEQFFGPGTRLTVL.

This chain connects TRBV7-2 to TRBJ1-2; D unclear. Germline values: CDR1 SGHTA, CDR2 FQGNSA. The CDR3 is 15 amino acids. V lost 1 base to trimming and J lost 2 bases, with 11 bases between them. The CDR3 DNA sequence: TGTGCCAGCAGCTTAGACACGAGCAGGAACTATGGCTACACCTTC. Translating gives CASSLDTSRNYGYTF.

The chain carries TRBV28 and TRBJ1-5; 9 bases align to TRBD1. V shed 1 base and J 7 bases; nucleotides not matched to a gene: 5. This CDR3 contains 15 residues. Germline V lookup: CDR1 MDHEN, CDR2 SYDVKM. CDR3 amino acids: CASSLSGQGNQPQHF. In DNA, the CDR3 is TGTGCCAGCAGTTTATCCGGACAGGGGAACCAGCCCCAGCATTTT. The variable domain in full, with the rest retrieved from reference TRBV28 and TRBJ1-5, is DVKVTQSSRYLVKRTGEKVFLECVQDMDHENMFWYRQDPGLGLRLIYFSYDVKMKEKGDIPEGYSVSREKKERFSLILESASTNQTSMYLCASSLSGQGNQPQHFGDGTRLSIL.

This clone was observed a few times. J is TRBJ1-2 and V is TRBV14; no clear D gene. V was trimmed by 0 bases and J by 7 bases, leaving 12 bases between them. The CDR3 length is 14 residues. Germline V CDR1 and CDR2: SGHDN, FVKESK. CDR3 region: CASSQEMRISGYTF. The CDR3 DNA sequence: TGTGCCAGCAGCCAAGAAATGAGGATCAGTGGCTACACCTTC.

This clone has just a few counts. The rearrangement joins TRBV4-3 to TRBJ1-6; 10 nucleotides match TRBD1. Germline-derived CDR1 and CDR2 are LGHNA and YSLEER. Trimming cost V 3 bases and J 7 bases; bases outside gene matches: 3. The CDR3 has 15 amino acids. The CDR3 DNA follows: TGCGCCAGCAGCCAGGAGGGACAGGGGAATTCACCCCTCCACTTT. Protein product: CASSQEGQGNSPLHF.

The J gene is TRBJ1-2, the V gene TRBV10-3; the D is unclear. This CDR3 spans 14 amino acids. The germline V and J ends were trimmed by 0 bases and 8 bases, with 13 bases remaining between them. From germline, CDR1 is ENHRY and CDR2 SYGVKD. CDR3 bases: TGTGCCATCAGTGAGTCTCCGGGTAGTTGGGGCTACACCTTC. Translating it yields CAISESPGSWGYTF.

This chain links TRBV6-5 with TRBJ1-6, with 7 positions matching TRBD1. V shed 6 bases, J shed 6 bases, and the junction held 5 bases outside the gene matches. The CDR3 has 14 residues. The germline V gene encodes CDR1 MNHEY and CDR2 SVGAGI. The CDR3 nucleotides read TGTGCCAGCAGGCAACGGGACAGTAATTCACCCCTCCACTTT. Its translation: CASRQRDSNSPLHF.

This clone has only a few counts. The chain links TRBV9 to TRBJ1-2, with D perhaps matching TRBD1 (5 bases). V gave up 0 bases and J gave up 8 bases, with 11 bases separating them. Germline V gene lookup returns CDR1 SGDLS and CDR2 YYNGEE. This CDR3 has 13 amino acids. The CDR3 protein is CASSVGGDGGYTF. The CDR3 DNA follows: TGTGCCAGCAGCGTAGGGGGGGACGGAGGCTACACCTTC. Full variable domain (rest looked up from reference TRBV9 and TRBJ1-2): DSGVTQTPKHLITATGQRVTLRCSPRSGDLSVYWYQQSLDQGLQFLIQYYNGEERAKGNILERFSAQQFPDLHSELNLSSLELGDSALYFCASSVGGDGGYTFGSGTRLTVV.

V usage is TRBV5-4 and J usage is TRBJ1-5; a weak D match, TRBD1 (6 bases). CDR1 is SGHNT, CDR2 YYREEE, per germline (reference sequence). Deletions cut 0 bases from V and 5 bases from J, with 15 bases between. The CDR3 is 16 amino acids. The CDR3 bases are TGTGCCAGCAGCTTGGGGGGCTGGGGGGGCGATCAGCCCCAGCATTTT. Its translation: CASSLGGWGGDQPQHF.

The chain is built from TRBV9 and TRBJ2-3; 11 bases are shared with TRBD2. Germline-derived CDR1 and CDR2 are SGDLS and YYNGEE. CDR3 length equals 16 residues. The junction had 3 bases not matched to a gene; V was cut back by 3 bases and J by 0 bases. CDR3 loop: CASSARLAGSTDTQYF. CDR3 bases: TGTGCCAGCAGCGCTAGACTAGCGGGGAGCACAGATACGCAGTATTTT.

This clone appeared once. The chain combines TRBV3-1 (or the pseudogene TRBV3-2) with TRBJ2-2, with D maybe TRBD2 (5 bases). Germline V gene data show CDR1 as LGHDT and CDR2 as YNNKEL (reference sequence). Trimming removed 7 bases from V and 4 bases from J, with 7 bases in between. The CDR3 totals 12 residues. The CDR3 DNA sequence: TGTGCCAGCACGGGGAGCACCGGGGAGCTGTTTTTT. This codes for CASTGSTGELFF.

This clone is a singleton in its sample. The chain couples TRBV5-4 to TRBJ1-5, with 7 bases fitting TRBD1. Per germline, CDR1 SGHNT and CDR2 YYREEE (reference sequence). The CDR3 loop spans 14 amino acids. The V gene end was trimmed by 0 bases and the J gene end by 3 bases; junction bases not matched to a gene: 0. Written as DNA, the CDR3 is TGTGCCAGCAGCTTGGAGGGGGCCAATCAGCCCCAGCATTTT. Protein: CASSLEGANQPQHF.

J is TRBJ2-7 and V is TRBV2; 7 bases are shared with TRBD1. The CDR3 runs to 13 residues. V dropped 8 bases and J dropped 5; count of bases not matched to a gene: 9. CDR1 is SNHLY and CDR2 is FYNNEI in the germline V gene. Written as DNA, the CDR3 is TGTGCCAGCGAGTATGGGCAGGGGGACGAGCAGTACGTC. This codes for CASEYGQGDEQYV.

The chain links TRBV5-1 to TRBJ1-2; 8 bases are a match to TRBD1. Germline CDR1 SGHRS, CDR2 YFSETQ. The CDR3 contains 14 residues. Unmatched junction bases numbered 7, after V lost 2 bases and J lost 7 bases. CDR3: CASSLGQGSSGYTF. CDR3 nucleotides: TGCGCCAGCAGCTTAGGACAGGGAAGTTCTGGCTACACCTTC. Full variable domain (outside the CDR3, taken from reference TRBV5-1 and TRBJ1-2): KAGVTQTPRYLIKTRGQQVTLSCSPISGHRSVSWYQQTPGQGLQFLFEYFSETQRNKGNFPGRFSGRQFSNSRSEMNVSTLELGDSALYLCASSLGQGSSGYTFGSGTRLTVV.

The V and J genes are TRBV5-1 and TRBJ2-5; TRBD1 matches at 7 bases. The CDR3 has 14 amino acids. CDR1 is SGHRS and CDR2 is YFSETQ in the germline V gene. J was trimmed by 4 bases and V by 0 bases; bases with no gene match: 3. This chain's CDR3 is CASSLESGGETQYF. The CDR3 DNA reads TGCGCCAGCAGCTTGGAATCAGGGGGAGAGACCCAGTACTTC.

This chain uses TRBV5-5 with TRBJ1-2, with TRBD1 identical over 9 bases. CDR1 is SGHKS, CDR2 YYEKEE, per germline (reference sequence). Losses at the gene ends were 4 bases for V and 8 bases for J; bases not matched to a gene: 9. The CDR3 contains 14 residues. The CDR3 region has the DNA TGTGCCAGCAGCGGGGGAACAGGGGGCAGCGGCTACACCTTC. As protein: CASSGGTGGSGYTF.

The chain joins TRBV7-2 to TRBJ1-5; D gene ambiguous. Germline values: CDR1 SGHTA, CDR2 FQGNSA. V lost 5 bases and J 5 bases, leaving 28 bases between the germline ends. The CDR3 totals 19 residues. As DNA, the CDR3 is TGTGCCAGCAGCCAAGCCTCTAGGAGGGTCGGTACACCTTATCAGCCCCAGCATTTT. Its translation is CASSQASRRVGTPYQPQHF.

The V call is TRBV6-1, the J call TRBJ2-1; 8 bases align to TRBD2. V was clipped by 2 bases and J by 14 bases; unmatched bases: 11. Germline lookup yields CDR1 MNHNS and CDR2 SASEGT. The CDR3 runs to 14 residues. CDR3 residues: CASSESGTSLGKFF. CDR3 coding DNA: TGTGCCAGCAGTGAATCGGGGACTAGTTTGGGCAAGTTCTTC.

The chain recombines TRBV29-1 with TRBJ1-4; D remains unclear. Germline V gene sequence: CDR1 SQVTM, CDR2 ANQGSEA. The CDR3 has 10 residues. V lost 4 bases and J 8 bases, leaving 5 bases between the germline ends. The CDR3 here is CSVGAEKLFF. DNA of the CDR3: TGCAGCGTTGGGGCAGAAAAACTGTTTTTT.

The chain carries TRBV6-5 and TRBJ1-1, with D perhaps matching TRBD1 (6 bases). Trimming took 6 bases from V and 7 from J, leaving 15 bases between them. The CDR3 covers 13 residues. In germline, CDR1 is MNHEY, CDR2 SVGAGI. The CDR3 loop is CASRTRQDSEAFF. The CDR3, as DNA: TGTGCCAGCAGAACCCGACAGGACAGTGAAGCTTTCTTT.